One sample yielded the 31 T cell receptor beta chains listed below, sequenced in a study of blood T cell repertoires in COVID-19. Repertoires were generated with immunoSEQ multiplex PCR, while TCRdb's copy carries only in-frame clones and drops some. The sample consists of over 300,000 clones, around 86% of them appearing once. Sequencing was carried out using peripheral blood. The receptors come from a woman between 50 and 59 years old with acute or convalescent COVID-19.

The chain couples TRBV6-2 or TRBV6-3 to TRBJ1-1, with D maybe TRBD1 (6 bases). Germline-derived CDR1 and CDR2 are MNHEY and SVGEGT. V shed 2 bases and J shed 0 bases, with 22 bases lying between them. CDR3 length: 19 residues. CDR3 sequence reads: CASSYLSGRGRFMNTEAFF. CDR3 sequence (DNA): TGTGCCAGCAGTTACCTCTCCGGCAGGGGTCGATTTATGAACACTGAAGCTTTCTTT.

V usage is TRBV7-3 and J usage is TRBJ1-1; no clear D. V was clipped by 1 base and J by 8 bases, with 11 bases between them. The CDR3 consists of 13 residues. CDR1 is SGHTA and CDR2 is FQGTGA in the germline V gene. This CDR3 is CASSLNLGSEAFF. In DNA form, the CDR3 reads TGTGCCAGCAGCTTAAATCTGGGCTCGGAAGCTTTCTTT.

The rearrangement links TRBV6-5 to TRBJ2-7; the match to TRBD2 covers 9 bases. With 6 bases clipped from V and 2 bases from J, the junction kept 8 bases outside the gene matches. The CDR3 has 15 residues. Germline lookup yields CDR1 MNHEY and CDR2 SVGAGI. CDR3 nucleotides: TGTGCCAGCAGCACCGGGACTAGCAGCACCTACGAGCAGTACTTC. Residues: CASSTGTSSTYEQYF.

DNA of the CDR3: TGTGCCAGCAGCCAAGGACAGGGAGCCGGGGAGCTGTTTTTT. It codes for CASSQGQGAGELFF. This chain links TRBV3-1 (or the pseudogene TRBV3-2) with TRBJ2-2; the match to TRBD1 covers 7 bases. The CDR3 loop spans 14 amino acids. V was pared by 1 base and J by 6 bases, with 2 bases of the junction left unmatched. From germline, CDR1 is LGHDT and CDR2 YNNKEL (reference sequence).

This chain connects TRBV5-1 to TRBJ1-6; weak D call: TRBD1 (5 bases). The ends were cut back, 3 bases at V and 4 bases at J, with 14 bases in the middle. Germline lookup yields CDR1 SGHRS and CDR2 YFSETQ. This CDR3 has 16 residues. CDR3 region: CASSSQGRDYNSPLHF. DNA for the CDR3: TGCGCCAGCAGCTCCCAGGGTAGAGATTATAATTCACCCCTCCACTTT.

The chain carries TRBV5-1 and TRBJ1-2, with D tentatively TRBD1 (5 bases). The CDR3 extends over 16 amino acids. Germline values: CDR1 SGHRS, CDR2 YFSETQ. V lost 2 bases and J 0 bases, leaving 14 bases between the germline ends. The CDR3 protein is CASSFGHVATNYGYTF. The CDR3 bases are TGCGCCAGCAGCTTCGGACATGTGGCAACTAACTATGGCTACACCTTC.

This chain joins TRBV4-2 and TRBJ2-2; TRBD2 aligns across 11 bases. The CDR3 has 19 amino acids. Germline loops: CDR1 LGHNA, CDR2 YNFKEQ. Losses at the gene ends were 1 base for V and 1 base for J; bases not matched to a gene: 8. CDR3 region: CASSQGALAGGRNTGELFF. CDR3 coding DNA: TGTGCCAGCAGCCAAGGGGCTCTAGCGGGAGGTCGGAACACCGGGGAGCTGTTTTTT.

This sequence joins TRBV5-1 and TRBJ2-7; D is possibly TRBD2 (6 bases). The CDR3 totals 14 residues. V was cut by 5 bases and J by 5 bases, with 17 bases left in between. The germline gives CDR1 SGHRS, CDR2 YFSETQ. The CDR3 protein is CASRTWREVDEQYF. The CDR3 DNA reads as TGCGCCAGCAGGACATGGCGGGAAGTCGACGAGCAGTACTTC.

The chain employs TRBV7-9 and TRBJ1-2, with D tentatively TRBD1 (5 bases). Trimming removed 4 bases at V and 2 bases at J, with 17 bases between. Per the germline V gene, CDR1 is SEHNR and CDR2 is FQNEAQ (reference sequence). The CDR3 is 16 residues long. CDR3 sequence reads: CASSSALLGGNYGYTF. Here the CDR3 DNA reads TGTGCCAGCAGCTCGGCCCTCCTGGGGGGGAACTATGGCTACACCTTC. Full variable domain (remainder filled in from reference TRBV7-9 and TRBJ1-2): DTGVSQNPRHKITKRGQNVTFRCDPISEHNRLYWYRQTLGQGPEFLTYFQNEAQLEKSRLLSDRFSAERPKGSFSTLEIQRTEQGDSAMYLCASSSALLGGNYGYTFGSGTRLTVV.

The rearrangement uses TRBV4-3 and TRBJ1-2, with 7 positions matching TRBD1. V was pared by 3 bases and J by 8 bases, with 6 bases of the junction left unmatched. Germline V lookup: CDR1 LGHNA, CDR2 YSLEER. The CDR3 loop spans 13 amino acids. Written as DNA, the CDR3 is TGCGCCAGCAGCCACCGGACAGGCTTCGGCTACACCTTC. This encodes CASSHRTGFGYTF.

This chain uses TRBV6-1 with TRBJ1-6; TRBD1 matches at 8 bases. This CDR3 comprises 14 residues. V dropped 0 bases and J dropped 16; count of bases not matched to a gene: 8. Germline assignment: CDR1 MNHNS and CDR2 SASEGT. Here the CDR3 DNA reads TGTGCCAGCAGTGAAGCGGGAGGGACAGGCCGACTCCACTTT. This gives the protein CASSEAGGTGRLHF.

The chain uses TRBV6-1 and TRBJ2-7; TRBD2 matches at 8 bases. CDR3 length: 15 amino acids. V shed 2 bases, J shed 1 base, and the junction held 4 bases outside the gene matches. Germline CDR1 reads MNHNS; CDR2 reads SASEGT. The CDR3 region is CASSEWPSGSYEQYF. DNA for the CDR3: TGTGCCAGCAGTGAATGGCCTAGCGGGTCCTACGAGCAGTACTTC.

This clone was counted a single time. CDR3 DNA sequence: TGTGCCAGCAGCTTAGAAGGGGTGGGCACCATATATTTT. Encoded protein: CASSLEGVGTIYF. The chain is built from TRBV7-8 and TRBJ1-3, with D possibly being TRBD1 (5 bases). Trimming pared 1 base from V and 9 bases from J, leaving 10 bases between. This CDR3 contains 13 residues. Germline V gene sequence: CDR1 SGHVS, CDR2 FQNEAQ.

The rearrangement uses TRBV19 and TRBJ2-1, with D unresolved. This CDR3 is 13 amino acids long. The V gene's germline CDR1 is LNHDA and CDR2 SQIVND (reference sequence). Trimming shortened V by 10 bases and J by 0 bases, and 10 bases separated the two germline ends. CDR3 sequence reads: CATTRSSYNEQFF. In DNA, the CDR3 is TGTGCCACCACCCGGAGCTCCTACAATGAGCAGTTCTTC.

The V and J genes are TRBV7-8 and TRBJ2-7, with TRBD1 identical over 9 bases. The CDR3 length is 12 residues. The J segment lost 4 bases and the V segment lost 5 bases, leaving 0 bases of the junction unmatched. Germline V gene sequence: CDR1 SGHVS, CDR2 FQNEAQ. The CDR3 nucleotides read TGTGCCAGCAGCGGACAGGGGTACGAGCAGTACTTC. Amino acid sequence: CASSGQGYEQYF.

The chain employs TRBV6-7 and TRBJ1-1; D may be TRBD1 (5 bases). TRBV6-7 is flagged as an ORF with uncertain function. The CDR3 consists of 11 residues. V lost 6 bases and J lost 3, with 5 bases in between. CDR3 in DNA: TGTGCCAGCAGCAGGGACACTGAAGCTTTCTTT. It translates to CASSRDTEAFF.

This clone was counted a single time. The J gene is TRBJ2-3, the V gene TRBV7-8; D is uncertain. The V and J ends lost 1 base and 2 bases respectively, with 10 bases between them. Germline CDR1 SGHVS, CDR2 FQNEAQ. The CDR3 sequence is 15 residues long. The CDR3 sequence is CASSLVPGPTDTQYF. CDR3 DNA: TGTGCCAGCAGCTTAGTCCCAGGCCCCACAGATACGCAGTATTTT.

The CDR3 DNA follows: TGTGCCAGCAGCCCCCGAGAGCGGACAGGGGGCATTAACTATGGCTACACCTTC. Translating gives CASSPRERTGGINYGYTF. V and J are TRBV9 and TRBJ1-2, with TRBD1 matching over 11 bases. From germline, CDR1 is SGDLS and CDR2 YYNGEE. CDR3 length: 18 residues. With V trimmed by 4 bases and J by 1 base, 12 bases remained unmatched.

This chain links TRBV28 with TRBJ1-3; possibly TRBD1 for D (5 bases). The CDR3 sequence is 13 residues long. Germline CDR1 and CDR2: MDHEN and SYDVKM. Trimming removed 6 bases from V and 7 bases from J, with 13 bases in between. CDR3 DNA sequence: TGTGCCAGCAGACCCTCGGGGGTCAACACCATATATTTT. Encoded protein: CASRPSGVNTIYF.

The chain links TRBV10-3 to TRBJ1-4; D is unresolved. V dropped 9 bases and J dropped 3 bases, with 17 bases sitting between them. Germline loops: CDR1 ENHRY, CDR2 SYGVKD. The CDR3 covers 15 residues. CDR3 loop: CAINSSRTANEKLFF. The CDR3 region has the DNA TGTGCCATAAACTCCTCCCGTACAGCTAATGAAAAACTGTTTTTT.

V gene TRBV27 combines with J gene TRBJ1-6, with 10 nucleotides matching TRBD1. The J segment lost 8 bases and the V segment lost 2 bases, leaving 6 bases of the junction unmatched. CDR1 and CDR2 (germline): MNHEY, SMNVEV (reference sequence). CDR3 size: 16 residues. CDR3 in amino acids: CASSLKGQGLHSPLHF. CDR3 bases: TGTGCCAGCAGTTTAAAGGGACAGGGGTTGCATTCACCCCTCCACTTT.

The chain links TRBV15 to TRBJ1-5; D is possibly TRBD1 (6 bases). This CDR3 is 13 amino acids long. Between the trimmed V and J ends, which lost 0 bases and 6 bases, there was a span of 6 bases. Germline assignment: CDR1 LNHNV and CDR2 YYDKDF (reference sequence). The CDR3 loop is CATSREQGQPQHF. CDR3 bases: TGTGCCACCAGCAGAGAACAGGGTCAGCCCCAGCATTTT.

A few counts support this clone. The genes are TRBV7-2 and TRBJ1-5, with a tentative D call TRBD1 (5 bases). Trimming removed 6 bases from V and 6 bases from J, with 12 bases in between. Germline V gene data show CDR1 as SGHTA and CDR2 as FQGNSA. There are 13 residues in the CDR3. CDR3 sequence reads: CASRSQGGQPQHF. The DNA for the CDR3 is TGTGCCAGCAGATCTCAGGGTGGTCAGCCCCAGCATTTT.

The chain couples TRBV7-8 to TRBJ2-7, with 7 bases fitting TRBD2. V was pared by 2 bases and J by 2 bases, with 6 bases of the junction left unmatched. The CDR3 has 15 residues. Germline lookup yields CDR1 SGHVS and CDR2 FQNEAQ. DNA for the CDR3: TGTGCCAGCAGCTTACGTGGACTAGATGCCTACGAGCAGTACTTC. Protein sequence: CASSLRGLDAYEQYF. Complete variable domain (other parts from reference TRBV7-8 and TRBJ2-7): GAGVSQSPRYKVAKRGQDVALRCDPISGHVSLFWYQQALGQGPEFLTYFQNEAQLDKSGLPSDRFFAERPEGSVSTLKIQRTQQEDSAVYLCASSLRGLDAYEQYFGPGTRLTVT.

The chain has TRBV28 and TRBJ1-2, with D tentatively TRBD1 (6 bases). This CDR3 has 11 residues. CDR1 is MDHEN and CDR2 is SYDVKM in the germline V gene. V lost 11 bases and J 2 bases, leaving 9 bases between the germline ends. Written as DNA, the CDR3 is TGTGCCTTGACAGGCAACTATGGCTACACCTTC. It is translated as CALTGNYGYTF.

This chain uses TRBV27 with TRBJ2-7; 11 nucleotides agree with TRBD2. V was clipped by 5 bases and J by 4 bases; unmatched bases: 10. Per the germline V gene, CDR1 is MNHEY and CDR2 is SMNVEV (reference sequence). The CDR3 is made up of 16 amino acids. CDR3 sequence reads: CASSPIAGGPSYEQYF. CDR3 bases: TGTGCCAGCAGTCCGATAGCGGGAGGGCCTTCTTACGAGCAGTACTTC.

The rearrangement uses TRBV9 and TRBJ1-1; 7 bases line up with TRBD1. The CDR3 sequence is 16 residues long. Germline values: CDR1 SGDLS, CDR2 YYNGEE. The V and J ends lost 4 bases and 5 bases, in that order; junction bases with no gene match: 14. CDR3 residues: CASSSQKQGPWTEAFF. CDR3 sequence (DNA): TGTGCCAGCAGCTCCCAGAAACAGGGGCCGTGGACTGAAGCTTTCTTT.

The V and J genes are TRBV14 and TRBJ2-1, with 7 bases matching TRBD2. The CDR3 covers 15 residues. The J segment lost 8 bases and the V segment lost 5 bases, leaving 12 bases of the junction unmatched. Germline V CDR1 and CDR2: SGHDN, FVKESK. The CDR3 here is CASSKRDYPLDEQFF. For the CDR3, the DNA is TGTGCCAGCAGCAAACGGGACTACCCTCTCGATGAGCAGTTCTTC.

The J gene is TRBJ2-7, the V gene TRBV7-2; 9 bases are a match to TRBD2. The CDR3 consists of 16 residues. V was pared by 4 bases and J by 2 bases, with 9 bases of the junction left unmatched. Germline V lookup: CDR1 SGHTA, CDR2 FQGNSA. The DNA for the CDR3 is TGTGCCAGCAGCTCCCAAGCCCTAGCGGGAACCTACGAGCAGTACTTC. As protein: CASSSQALAGTYEQYF. Full variable domain (rest looked up from reference TRBV7-2 and TRBJ2-7): GAGVSQSPSNKVTEKGKDVELRCDPISGHTALYWYRQSLGQGLEFLIYFQGNSAPDKSGLPSDRFSAERTGGSVSTLTIQRTQQEDSAVYLCASSSQALAGTYEQYFGPGTRLTVT.

The CDR3: CAWRIIGASSYEQYF. As DNA, the CDR3 is TGTGCCTGGAGGATCATTGGTGCCAGCTCCTACGAGCAGTACTTC. This sequence joins TRBV30 and TRBJ2-7; D not certain. The CDR3 is made up of 15 amino acids. V shed 3 bases and J shed 0 bases, with 15 bases lying between them. Germline V gene sequence: CDR1 GTSNPN, CDR2 SVGIG (reference sequence).

Note on this clone: The sample holds other DNA sequences that translate to the same CDR3. The J gene is TRBJ2-7, the V gene TRBV18; TRBD2 might be the D (5 bases). This CDR3 spans 13 amino acids. Trimming removed 3 bases at V and 0 bases at J, with 6 bases between. CDR1 KGHSH and CDR2 LQKENI come from the germline V gene. The CDR3 region is CASSPAGSYEQYF. The CDR3 DNA reads as TGTGCCAGCTCACCTGCGGGCTCCTACGAGCAGTACTTC.